The entry below gives a single TCR beta chain sequence along with its context. The same CDR3 arises from other DNA sequences in this sample as well. The sample originates from a study of blood T cell repertoires in COVID-19. Germline V gives CDR1 SGHRS, CDR2 YFSETQ. The CDR3 covers 15 residues. Trimming took 2 bases from V and 4 from J; bases not matched to a gene: 3. Original data processing: Cell counts per sample came from amplifying reference gene primers. Repertoires were generated with immunoSEQ multiplex PCR, while TCRdb's copy carries only in-frame clones and drops some. The D gene and trimming were derived from the DNA, and the V and J assignments and clone size from that table. The table lists 200,000 or so clones, about 80% of them singletons, with about 6.9% in the top ten.

This clonotype originated in a human donor with acute or convalescent COVID-19. The donor label of this sample is uncertain. The J gene is TRBJ2-3, the V gene TRBV5-1; TRBD2 matches at 11 bases. The sample was peripheral blood. This CDR3 is CASSFSGRAADTQYF. The CDR3 DNA is TGCGCCAGCAGCTTTAGCGGGAGGGCCGCAGATACGCAGTATTTT. Together with reference TRBV5-1 and TRBJ2-3, the CDR3 gives the full variable domain: KAGVTQTPRYLIKTRGQQVTLSCSPISGHRSVSWYQQTPGQGLQFLFEYFSETQRNKGNFPGRFSGRQFSNSRSEMNVSTLELGDSALYLCASSFSGRAADTQYFGPGTRLTVL.